This is a list of T cell receptor beta chains from one sample in a study of cytomegalovirus exposure and HLA in healthy donors. Data came from immunoSEQ multiplex PCR; TCRdb stores just in-frame clones and leaves some out. There are 120,000 or so clones in the sample; 90% to 96% occur only once, and 1.5% to 2% lies in the top ten. The sample taken for sequencing was PBMCs. Receptors originate from a man between 18 and 29 years old in good health and CMV-seronegative. The CDR3 runs from the conserved cysteine through the conserved F or W. The order of the fields is CDR3 length, clone size, V gene, J gene, D gene, CDR3 protein, CDR3 DNA. A D gene is named only where the DNA matches it firmly. Only some rows state a clone size, as once, few, many or a class for expanded clones.

>16|-|TRBV5-6|TRBJ2-1|TRBD1
CASSLAVRGTYNEQFF
TGTGCCAGCAGCTTGGCGGTCAGGGGGACCTACAATGAGCAGTTCTTC
>15|-|TRBV6-5|TRBJ2-1|-
CASSSVGGLYNEQFF
TGTGCCAGCAGTTCCGTGGGGGGTTTATACAATGAGCAGTTCTTC
>19|-|TRBV4-1|TRBJ1-4|TRBD1
CASSHPERDRDRTNEKLFF
TGCGCCAGCAGCCACCCCGAAAGGGACAGGGACCGAACTAATGAAAAACTGTTTTTT
>20|-|TRBV11-3|TRBJ2-5|TRBD1
CASSLGSWRQGTAFQETQYF
TGTGCCAGCAGCCTAGGGTCCTGGAGACAGGGTACCGCTTTCCAAGAGACCCAGTACTTC
>15|-|TRBV13|TRBJ2-5|TRBD2
CASSSRGGSFGTQYF
TGTGCCAGCAGCTCCCGGGGGGGGAGCTTTGGGACCCAGTACTTC
>16|-|TRBV7-9|TRBJ2-2|TRBD2
CASSFGLAGGTGELFF
TGTGCCAGCAGCTTCGGACTAGCGGGAGGGACCGGGGAGCTGTTTTTT
>16|-|TRBV28|TRBJ1-1|-
CASSFRIGQPLTEAFF
TGTGCCAGCAGTTTCCGGATCGGACAGCCCCTCACTGAAGCTTTCTTT
>13|-|TRBV5-1|TRBJ2-7|-
CASSLHISYEQYF
TGCGCCAGCAGCTTGCACATCTCCTACGAGCAGTACTTC
>17|-|TRBV5-1|TRBJ2-3|TRBD2
CASKRGLAGGITDTQYF
TGCGCCAGCAAAAGGGGACTAGCGGGAGGGATCACAGATACGCAGTATTTT
>13|-|TRBV19|TRBJ1-1|-
CASTLGRATEAFF
TGTGCCAGTACCCTAGGCAGGGCCACTGAAGCTTTCTTT
>16|-|TRBV11-3|TRBJ2-1|TRBD2
CASSSPRVAGDNEQFF
TGTGCCAGCAGCTCCCCTCGAGTAGCGGGAGACAATGAGCAGTTCTTC
>15|-|TRBV6-6|TRBJ2-1|-
CASSYQGAFYNEQFF
TGTGCCAGCAGTTACCAAGGGGCGTTTTACAATGAGCAGTTCTTC
>14|-|TRBV25-1|TRBJ1-5|TRBD1
CASSATGAGQPQHF
TGTGCCAGCAGTGCGACAGGGGCGGGTCAGCCCCAGCATTTT
>14|-|TRBV7-9|TRBJ2-1|TRBD2
CASSLTTSGEEQFF
TGTGCCAGCAGCTTAACGACTAGCGGGGAGGAGCAGTTCTTC
>16|-|TRBV6-6|TRBJ1-3|TRBD1
CASSQQRGLVGNTIYF
TGTGCCAGCAGCCAACAGAGGGGGCTGGTGGGAAACACCATATATTTT
>13|-|TRBV30|TRBJ1-1|-
CAWSGQAVTEAFF
TGTGCCTGGAGTGGACAGGCGGTCACTGAAGCTTTCTTT
>14|-|TRBV5-1|TRBJ2-7|-
CASRVGSASYEQYF
TGCGCCAGCAGGGTCGGGAGCGCATCCTACGAGCAGTACTTC
>14|-|TRBV6-5|TRBJ2-7|TRBD1
CASKGTGSSYEQYF
TGTGCCAGCAAAGGGACAGGGAGCTCCTACGAGCAGTACTTC
>14|-|TRBV19|TRBJ1-5|TRBD1
CAIGQADSNQPQHF
TGTGCAATCGGACAGGCCGATAGCAATCAGCCCCAGCATTTT
>15|-|TRBV5-1|TRBJ2-3|-
CASSLESQEGDTQYF
TGCGCCAGCAGCTTGGAGTCTCAGGAGGGAGATACGCAGTATTTT
>12|-|TRBV9|TRBJ2-1|TRBD2
CASRGTSGEQFF
TGTGCCAGCAGGGGGACTAGCGGTGAGCAGTTCTTC
>11|-|TRBV4-1|TRBJ2-5|-
CASSQDLGLHF
TGCGCCAGCAGCCAAGATCTCGGACTTCACTTC
>17|-|TRBV5-1|TRBJ2-1|-
CASQLVQGTYSYNEQFF
TGCGCCAGCCAGTTAGTCCAGGGGACATACTCCTACAATGAGCAGTTCTTC
>15|-|TRBV27|TRBJ2-7|TRBD1
CASSLTGDHSYEQYF
TGTGCCAGCAGTTTGACAGGGGACCACTCCTACGAGCAGTACTTC
>16|-|TRBV11-2|TRBJ2-7|-
CASSALGLASSYEQYF
TGTGCCAGCAGCGCACTGGGACTGGCGAGCTCCTACGAGCAGTACTTC
>15|-|TRBV4-3|TRBJ1-3|-
CASSLAGQLGNTIYF
TGCGCCAGCAGCCTGGCTGGACAGCTAGGAAACACCATATATTTT
>13|-|TRBV28|TRBJ1-1|-
CASSPGRNTEAFF
TGTGCCAGCAGCCCGGGAAGGAACACTGAAGCTTTCTTT
>15|-|TRBV6-1|TRBJ2-5|TRBD1
CASIRGTGGLETQYF
TGTGCCAGCATCCGTGGGACAGGGGGCTTGGAGACCCAGTACTTC
>16|-|TRBV5-4|TRBJ2-3|TRBD2
CASSRSLAGGTDTQYF
TGTGCCAGCAGCCGCAGCTTAGCGGGAGGGACAGATACGCAGTATTTT
>14|-|TRBV6-6|TRBJ1-2|TRBD1
CASRPGQGDYGYTF
TGTGCCAGCAGACCCGGACAGGGCGACTATGGCTACACCTTC
>12|-|TRBV7-9|TRBJ1-1|-
CASSLAQFEAFF
TGTGCCAGCAGCTTAGCACAATTTGAAGCTTTCTTT
>15|-|TRBV7-2|TRBJ2-7|TRBD2
CASSFLESGGYEQYF
TGTGCCAGCAGCTTTTTAGAGAGCGGGGGCTACGAGCAGTACTTC
>11|-|TRBV27|TRBJ2-7|-
CASSLFNEQYF
TGTGCCAGCAGTTTATTCAACGAGCAGTACTTC
>13|-|TRBV7-9|TRBJ2-7|-
CASSLVGTYEQYF
TGTGCCAGCAGCTTAGTTGGCACCTACGAGCAGTACTTC
>15|-|TRBV27|TRBJ2-7|TRBD1
CASSLSGYRGQAQYF
TGTGCCAGCAGTTTATCCGGGTACAGGGGGCAGGCGCAGTACTTC
>14|-|TRBV5-6|TRBJ2-1|-
CASSYIGVYNEQFF
TGTGCCAGCAGCTACATAGGGGTTTACAATGAGCAGTTCTTC
>18|-|TRBV5-4|TRBJ2-7|TRBD2
CASSLFGLAGGPSYEQYF
TGTGCCAGCAGCCTCTTCGGACTAGCGGGAGGGCCCTCCTACGAGCAGTACTTC
>15|-|TRBV5-1|TRBJ1-5|TRBD1
CASSWDGQDDPPQHF
TGCGCCAGCAGCTGGGATGGACAGGACGATCCGCCCCAGCATTTT
>13|-|TRBV6-6|TRBJ2-3|-
CASTLLGRDTQYF
TGTGCCAGCACACTCTTAGGGAGAGATACGCAGTATTTT
>16|-|TRBV7-3|TRBJ2-1|TRBD2
CASSHRGTSGTNEQFF
TGTGCCAGCAGCCATAGGGGGACTAGCGGTACCAATGAGCAGTTCTTC
>16|once|TRBV7-6|TRBJ2-6|TRBD2
CASSDGRASGANVLTF
TGTGCCAGCAGCGATGGGAGGGCCTCTGGGGCCAACGTCCTGACTTTC
>16|-|TRBV12-1|TRBJ1-2|-
CASSSSRDTTNYGYTF
TGTGCCAGCAGTTCGTCCCGGGACACCACTAACTATGGCTACACCTTC
>10|-|TRBV7-9|TRBJ2-7|-
CASSWEEQYF
TGTGCCAGCAGCTGGGAGGAGCAGTACTTC
>15|-|TRBV6-5|TRBJ1-1|-
CASSYGGDMNTEAFF
TGTGCCAGCAGTTACGGTGGGGACATGAACACTGAAGCTTTCTTT
>15|-|TRBV4-3|TRBJ1-2|-
CASSQDRGGNYGYTF
TGCGCCAGCAGCCAAGATCGAGGAGGGAACTATGGCTACACCTTC
>19|-|TRBV7-8|TRBJ2-1|TRBD2
CASSSNPQLAGGLGDEQFF
TGTGCCAGCAGCTCAAACCCACAATTAGCGGGAGGGCTTGGGGATGAGCAGTTCTTC
>15|-|TRBV30|TRBJ2-7|TRBD2
CAWASGGGLSYEQYF
TGTGCCTGGGCCAGCGGGGGCGGGCTCTCCTACGAGCAGTACTTC
>16|once|TRBV6-1|TRBJ2-1|TRBD2
CASSETGTSLGNEQFF
TGTGCCAGCAGTGAAACCGGGACTAGCCTCGGGAATGAGCAGTTCTTC
>15|-|TRBV7-9|TRBJ1-4|-
CASSLGTETYEKLFF
TGTGCCAGCAGCTTAGGGACAGAGACTTATGAAAAACTGTTTTTT
>15|-|TRBV27|TRBJ2-1|TRBD2
CASSLGLGGYNEQFF
TGTGCCAGCAGTCTGGGACTAGGGGGTTACAATGAGCAGTTCTTC